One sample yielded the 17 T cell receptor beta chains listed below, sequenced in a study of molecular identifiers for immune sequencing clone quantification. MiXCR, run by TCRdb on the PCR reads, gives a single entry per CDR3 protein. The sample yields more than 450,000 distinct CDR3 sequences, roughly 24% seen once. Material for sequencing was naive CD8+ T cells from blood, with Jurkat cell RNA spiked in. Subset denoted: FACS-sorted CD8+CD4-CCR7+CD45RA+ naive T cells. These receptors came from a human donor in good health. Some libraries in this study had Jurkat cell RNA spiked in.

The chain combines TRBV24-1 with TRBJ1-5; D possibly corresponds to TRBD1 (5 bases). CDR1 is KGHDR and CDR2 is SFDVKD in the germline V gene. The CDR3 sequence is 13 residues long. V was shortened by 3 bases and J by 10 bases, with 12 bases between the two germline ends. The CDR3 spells CATSDRQICPQHF. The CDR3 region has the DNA TGTGCCACCAGTGATAGACAGATTTGCCCCCAGCATTTT.

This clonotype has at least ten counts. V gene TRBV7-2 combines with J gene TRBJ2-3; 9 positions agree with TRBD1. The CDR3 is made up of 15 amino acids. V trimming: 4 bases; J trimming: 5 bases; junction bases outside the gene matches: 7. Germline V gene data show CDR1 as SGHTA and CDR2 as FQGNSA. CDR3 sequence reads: CASSSPQGAGDTQYF. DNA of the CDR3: TGTGCCAGCAGCTCTCCACAGGGGGCGGGAGATACGCAGTATTTT. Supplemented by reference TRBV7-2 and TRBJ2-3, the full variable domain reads GAGVSQSPSNKVTEKGKDVELRCDPISGHTALYWYRQSLGQGLEFLIYFQGNSAPDKSGLPSDRFSAERTGGSVSTLTIQRTQQEDSAVYLCASSSPQGAGDTQYFGPGTRLTVL.

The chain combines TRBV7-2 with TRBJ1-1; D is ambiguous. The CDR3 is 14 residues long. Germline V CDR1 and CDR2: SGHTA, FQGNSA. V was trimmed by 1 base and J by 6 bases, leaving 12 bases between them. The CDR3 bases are TGTGCCAGCAGCTTAGAGGTCAGATTAGCTGAAGCTTTCTTT. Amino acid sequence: CASSLEVRLAEAFF.

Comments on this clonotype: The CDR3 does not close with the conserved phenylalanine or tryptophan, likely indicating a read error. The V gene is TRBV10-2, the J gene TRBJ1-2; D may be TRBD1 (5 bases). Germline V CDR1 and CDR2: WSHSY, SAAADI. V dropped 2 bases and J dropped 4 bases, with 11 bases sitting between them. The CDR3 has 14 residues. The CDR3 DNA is TGCGCCAGCAGTGAGGGGGCACAACTCTATGGCTACACCCTC. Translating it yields CASSEGAQLYGYTL.

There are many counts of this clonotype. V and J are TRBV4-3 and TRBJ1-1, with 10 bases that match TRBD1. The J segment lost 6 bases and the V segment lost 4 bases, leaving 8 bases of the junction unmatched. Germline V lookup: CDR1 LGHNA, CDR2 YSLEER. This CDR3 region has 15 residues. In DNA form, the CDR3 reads TGCGCCAGCAGCCCCCAGGGGGACAGGGGCGCTGAAGCTTTCTTT. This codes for CASSPQGDRGAEAFF.

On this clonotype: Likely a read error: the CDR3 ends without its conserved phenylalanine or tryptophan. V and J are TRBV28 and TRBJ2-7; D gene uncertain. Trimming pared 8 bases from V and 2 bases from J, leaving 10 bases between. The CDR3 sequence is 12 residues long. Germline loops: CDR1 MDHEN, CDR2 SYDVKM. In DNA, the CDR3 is TGTGCCAGCGGTATGGGAACCTACGAGCAGTACCTC. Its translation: CASGMGTYEQYL.

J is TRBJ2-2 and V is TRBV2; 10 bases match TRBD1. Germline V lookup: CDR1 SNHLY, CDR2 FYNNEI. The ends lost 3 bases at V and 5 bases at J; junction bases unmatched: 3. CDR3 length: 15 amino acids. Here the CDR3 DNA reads TGTGCCAGCAGTGACGGGACAGGGGATACCGGGGAGCTGTTTTTT. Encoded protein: CASSDGTGDTGELFF.

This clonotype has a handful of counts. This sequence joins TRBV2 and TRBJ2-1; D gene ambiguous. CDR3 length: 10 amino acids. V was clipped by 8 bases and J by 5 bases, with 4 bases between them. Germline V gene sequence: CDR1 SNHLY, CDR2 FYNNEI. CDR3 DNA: TGTGCCAGCGGACACAATGAGCAGTTCTTC. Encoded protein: CASGHNEQFF.

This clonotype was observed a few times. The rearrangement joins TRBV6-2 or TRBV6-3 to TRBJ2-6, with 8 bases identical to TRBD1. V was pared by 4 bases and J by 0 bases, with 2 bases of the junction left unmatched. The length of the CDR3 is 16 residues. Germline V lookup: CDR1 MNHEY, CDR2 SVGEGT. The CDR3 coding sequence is TGTGCCAGCAGTTTAACAGGGGGCTCTGGGGCCAACGTCCTGACTTTC. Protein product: CASSLTGGSGANVLTF.

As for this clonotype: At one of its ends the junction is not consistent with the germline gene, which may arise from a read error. This chain's CDR3 is CASSDPWEETQYF. The CDR3 bases are TGCGCCAGCAGCGATCCGTGGGAAGAGACTCAGTACTTC. The V and J genes are TRBV5-1 and TRBJ2-5; D is uncertain. CDR1 and CDR2 (germline): SGHRS, YFSETQ. The CDR3 runs 13 residues. Filled out from reference TRBV5-1 and TRBJ2-5, the complete variable domain reads KAGVTQTPRYLIKTRGQQVTLSCSPISGHRSVSWYQQTPGQGLQFLFEYFSETQRNKGNFPGRFSGRQFSNSRSEMNVSTLELGDSALYLCASSDPWEETQYFGPGTRLLVL.

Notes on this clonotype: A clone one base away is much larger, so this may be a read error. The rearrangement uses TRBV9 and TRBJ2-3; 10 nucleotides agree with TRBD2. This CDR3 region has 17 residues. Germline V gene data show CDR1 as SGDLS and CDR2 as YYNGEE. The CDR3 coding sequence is TGTGCCAGCAGCGGAGTCTTAGCGGGAGGCCCGGAGGATACGCAGTGTTTT. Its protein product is CASSGVLAGGPEDTQCF.

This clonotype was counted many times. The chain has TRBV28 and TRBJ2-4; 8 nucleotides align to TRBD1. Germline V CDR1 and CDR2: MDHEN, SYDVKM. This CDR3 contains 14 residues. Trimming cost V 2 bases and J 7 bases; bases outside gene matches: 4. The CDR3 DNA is TGTGCCAGCAGTTTAGGACAGGGTATGAACATTCAGTACTTC. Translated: CASSLGQGMNIQYF.

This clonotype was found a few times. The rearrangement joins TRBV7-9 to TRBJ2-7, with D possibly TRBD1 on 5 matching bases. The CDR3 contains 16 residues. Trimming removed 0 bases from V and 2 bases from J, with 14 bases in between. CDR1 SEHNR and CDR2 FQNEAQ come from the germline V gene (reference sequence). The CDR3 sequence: CASSLAPSTEAYEQYF. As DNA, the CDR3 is TGTGCCAGCAGCTTAGCCCCTTCGACAGAGGCCTACGAGCAGTACTTC.

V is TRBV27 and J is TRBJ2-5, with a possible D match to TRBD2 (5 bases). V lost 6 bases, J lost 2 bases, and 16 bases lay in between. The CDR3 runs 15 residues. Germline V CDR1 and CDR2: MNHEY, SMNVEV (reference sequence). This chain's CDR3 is CASSPNPGVQETQYF. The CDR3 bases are TGTGCCAGCAGCCCGAATCCCGGGGTACAAGAGACCCAGTACTTC.

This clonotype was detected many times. CDR3 region: CASSPGDSGSSYEQYF. In DNA form, the CDR3 reads TGCGCCAGCAGCCCGGGGGACAGCGGGAGCTCCTACGAGCAGTACTTC. This chain links TRBV5-1 with TRBJ2-7; TRBD2 is a possible D gene (8 bases). V was clipped by 4 bases and J by 0 bases, with 17 bases between them. The CDR3 spans 16 residues. Germline assignment: CDR1 SGHRS and CDR2 YFSETQ.

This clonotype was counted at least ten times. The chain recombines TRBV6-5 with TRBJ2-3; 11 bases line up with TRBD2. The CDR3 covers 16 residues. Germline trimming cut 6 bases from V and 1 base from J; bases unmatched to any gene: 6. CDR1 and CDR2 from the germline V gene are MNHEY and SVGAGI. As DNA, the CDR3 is TGTGCCAGCAGCCGGGGGACTAGCGGAGGCACAGATACGCAGTATTTT. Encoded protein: CASSRGTSGGTDTQYF.

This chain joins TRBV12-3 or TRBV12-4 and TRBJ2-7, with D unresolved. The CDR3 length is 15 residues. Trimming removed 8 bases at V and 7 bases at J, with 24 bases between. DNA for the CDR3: TGTGCCAGCCTCACCCGCGTCGGGTGTGCCGGAGAGCAGTACTTC. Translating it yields CASLTRVGCAGEQYF.